The 20 T cell receptor beta chains below come from one sample, sequenced in a study of blood T cell repertoires in COVID-19 (dated by TCRdb to the early 2020s). The receptor library was made with the immunoSEQ multiplex PCR assay. In its TCRdb copy, this immuneACCESS table keeps in-frame sequences only and misses some clones. Where compared with another copy, unresolved V genes explain less than half of these, and the others have no known cause. Across this sample there are some 350,000 clones, with about 90% seen only once. The ten largest make up around 6% of the sample. Sequencing used peripheral blood. The receptors were gathered from a woman in her forties or fifties with COVID-19, enrolled during active disease.

The V gene is TRBV6-2 or TRBV6-3, the J gene TRBJ2-4; perhaps TRBD2 as D (5 bases). The CDR3 consists of 17 residues. V dropped 5 bases and J dropped 6 bases, with 23 bases sitting between them. Germline V gives CDR1 MNHEY, CDR2 SVGEGT. CDR3 nucleotide sequence: TGTGCCAGCAGTAACCCCCTTCTTGGCTCTAGCAGAAACATTCAGTACTTC. Its protein product is CASSNPLLGSSRNIQYF.

The chain has TRBV18 and TRBJ1-1; D possibly corresponds to TRBD1 (5 bases). Trimming cost V 5 bases and J 1 base, with 8 bases left between them. This CDR3 is built from 13 residues. CDR1 is KGHSH, CDR2 LQKENI, per germline. The CDR3 reads CASSVDRNTEAFF. The CDR3 coding sequence is TGTGCCAGCTCAGTCGACAGGAACACTGAAGCTTTCTTT. Full variable domain (remainder filled in from reference TRBV18 and TRBJ1-1): NAGVMQNPRHLVRRRGQEARLRCSPMKGHSHVYWYRQLPEEGLKFMVYLQKENIIDESGMPKERFSAEFPKEGPSILRIQQVVRGDSAAYFCASSVDRNTEAFFGQGTRLTVV.

The gene calls are TRBV11-2 and TRBJ2-7, with TRBD2 matching 8 bases. J gave up 3 bases and V 1 base, and 5 bases lay outside the gene matches. CDR3 length: 15 amino acids. Germline assignment: CDR1 SGHAT and CDR2 FQNNGV. The CDR3: CASSLGLATNYEQYF. CDR3 coding DNA: TGTGCCAGCAGCTTAGGACTAGCGACTAACTACGAGCAGTACTTC.

The gene calls are TRBV30 and TRBJ1-1; D gene uncertain. CDR1 GTSNPN and CDR2 SVGIG come from the germline V gene (reference sequence). This CDR3 region has 14 residues. Between the trimmed V and J ends, which lost 0 bases and 8 bases, there was a span of 16 bases. The CDR3 protein is CAWSVREDRLEAFF. For the CDR3, the DNA is TGTGCCTGGAGTGTAAGAGAGGATCGCCTAGAAGCTTTCTTT. The full variable domain, completed using reference TRBV30 and TRBJ1-1, is SQTIHQWPATLVQPVGSPLSLECTVEGTSNPNLYWYRQAAGRGLQLLFYSVGIGQISSEVPQNLSASRPQDRQFILSSKKLLLSDSGFYLCAWSVREDRLEAFFGQGTRLTVV.

Here the CDR3 reads CAWNSGTNTEAFF. The CDR3 DNA follows: TGTGCCTGGAACTCCGGGACAAACACTGAAGCTTTCTTT. The chain employs TRBV30 and TRBJ1-1; the D gene is possibly TRBD1 (6 bases). V was clipped by 4 bases and J by 2 bases, with 11 bases between them. This CDR3 has 13 residues. CDR1 and CDR2 (germline): GTSNPN, SVGIG (reference sequence).

This clone was recorded a few times. The chain couples TRBV7-2 to TRBJ1-1, with a tentative D call TRBD1 (5 bases). Germline loops: CDR1 SGHTA, CDR2 FQGNSA. V lost 1 base and J lost 7, with 22 bases in between. The CDR3 covers 17 residues. This CDR3 is CASSLGPGEGSEREAFF. CDR3 DNA: TGTGCCAGCAGCTTAGGTCCGGGGGAAGGTTCTGAGCGTGAAGCTTTCTTT.

V is TRBV18 and J is TRBJ1-1; 7 bases are a match to TRBD1. Looked up from germline, CDR1 is KGHSH and CDR2 is LQKENI. V lost 4 bases, J lost 0 bases, and 5 bases stayed unmatched. This CDR3 is built from 15 residues. This chain's CDR3 is CASSLRGRVNTEAFF. The CDR3 bases are TGTGCCAGCTCACTTAGGGGGCGCGTGAACACTGAAGCTTTCTTT.

The J gene is TRBJ2-4, the V gene TRBV19; tentatively, D is TRBD1 (8 bases). The CDR3 has 17 amino acids. CDR1 and CDR2 from the germline V gene are LNHDA and SQIVND (reference sequence). V lost 2 bases to trimming and J lost 3 bases, with 17 bases between them. Here the CDR3 reads CASSITGGQVLKNIQYF. CDR3 sequence (DNA): TGTGCCAGTAGTATAACGGGGGGACAGGTCCTCAAAAACATTCAGTACTTC.

This clone was counted a few times. The chain links TRBV6-5 to TRBJ1-4, with 10 nucleotides matching TRBD1. The CDR3 is 13 amino acids. Germline loops: CDR1 MNHEY, CDR2 SVGAGI. V trimming: 7 bases; J trimming: 8 bases; junction bases outside the gene matches: 4. The CDR3 sequence is CASTGTGDEKLFF. The DNA of the CDR3 is TGTGCCAGCACCGGGACAGGGGACGAAAAACTGTTTTTT.

This chain connects TRBV5-6 to TRBJ1-2; D gene ambiguous. The CDR3 has 18 amino acids. Germline V gene data show CDR1 as SGHDT and CDR2 as YYEEEE. V gave up 4 bases and J gave up 4 bases, with 26 bases separating them. CDR3 coding DNA: TGTGCCAGCAGCAGCGGAAGGTCCAGGCCCGCTCGTGGCTATGGCTACACCTTC. It specifies CASSSGRSRPARGYGYTF.

The J gene is TRBJ2-5, the V gene TRBV18, with a possible D match to TRBD1 (6 bases). Germline V CDR1 and CDR2: KGHSH, LQKENI. Between the trimmed V and J ends, which lost 6 bases and 0 bases, there was a span of 8 bases. This CDR3 region has 13 residues. CDR3 residues: CASSRTDQETQYF. The CDR3 nucleotides read TGTGCCAGCTCTCGGACAGACCAAGAGACCCAGTACTTC.

The rearrangement joins TRBV5-1 to TRBJ2-5, with D possibly matching TRBD1 (6 bases). Germline loops: CDR1 SGHRS, CDR2 YFSETQ. Deletions cut 0 bases from V and 5 bases from J, with 14 bases between. The CDR3 length is 15 residues. CDR3 loop: CASSLVVQGAETQYF. The CDR3 bases are TGCGCCAGCAGCTTGGTAGTACAGGGCGCGGAGACCCAGTACTTC.

The V and J genes are TRBV3-1 (or the pseudogene TRBV3-2) and TRBJ1-4; TRBD1 agrees at 7 bases. Per germline, CDR1 LGHDT and CDR2 YNNKEL (reference sequence). The junction had 4 bases not matched to a gene; V was cut back by 1 base and J by 5 bases. CDR3 length equals 15 residues. CDR3 sequence (DNA): TGTGCCAGCAGCCAAGGGCGCAGGGGGAATGAAAAACTGTTTTTT. Translation gives CASSQGRRGNEKLFF.

This chain links TRBV3-1 (or the pseudogene TRBV3-2) with TRBJ1-5, with no clear D. This CDR3 has 16 residues. V was shortened by 0 bases and J by 2 bases, with 11 bases between the two germline ends. The germline V gene encodes CDR1 LGHDT and CDR2 YNNKEL (reference sequence). The CDR3: CASSQDTPSGNQPQHF. The CDR3 nucleotides are TGTGCCAGCAGCCAAGATACCCCGAGTGGCAATCAGCCCCAGCATTTT.

This clone was seen a handful of times. This chain uses TRBV24-1 with TRBJ2-1, with D perhaps matching TRBD2 (6 bases). Germline V gives CDR1 KGHDR, CDR2 SFDVKD. The CDR3 sequence is 18 residues long. Trimming took off 2 bases at V and 9 bases at J, with 25 bases between the two ends. The CDR3 is CATSDSSLGLSASGEQFF. DNA for the CDR3: TGTGCCACCAGTGATTCCTCCCTTGGACTATCAGCGTCGGGTGAGCAGTTCTTC.

V usage is TRBV27 and J usage is TRBJ2-6; 7 nucleotides match TRBD1. CDR1 and CDR2 (germline): MNHEY, SMNVEV (reference sequence). This CDR3 has 19 amino acids. V was pared by 1 base and J by 0 bases, with 9 bases of the junction left unmatched. CDR3 in DNA: TGTGCCAGCAGTTTATACGCCGGGACAGTTGTCTCTGGGGCCAACGTCCTGACTTTC. Amino acids: CASSLYAGTVVSGANVLTF.

The chain couples TRBV7-9 to TRBJ1-2, with a weak D call TRBD1 (6 bases). V was shortened by 7 bases and J by 2 bases, with 14 bases between the two germline ends. The CDR3 contains 14 residues. The germline V gene encodes CDR1 SEHNR and CDR2 FQNEAQ (reference sequence). The CDR3 sequence: CASTSGVLNYGYTF. CDR3 sequence (DNA): TGTGCCAGCACCTCAGGGGTTCTGAACTATGGCTACACCTTC.

DNA for the CDR3: TGTGCCAGCAGCCAAGATGGGCGGGACACAGATACGCAGTATTTT. Encoded protein: CASSQDGRDTDTQYF. V is TRBV3-1 (or the pseudogene TRBV3-2) and J is TRBJ2-3; D perhaps matches TRBD2 (6 bases). This CDR3 region has 15 residues. V was trimmed by 0 bases and J by 2 bases, leaving 9 bases between them. Germline V gene lookup returns CDR1 LGHDT and CDR2 YNNKEL (reference sequence).

The rearrangement joins TRBV12-5 to TRBJ2-3; a weak D match, TRBD2 (6 bases). The germline V gene encodes CDR1 LGHNT and CDR2 FRNRAP. Trimming stripped 5 bases from V and 5 bases from J, with 20 bases between. This CDR3 spans 16 amino acids. CDR3 residues: CASGPTSPGGKDTQYF. CDR3 nucleotides: TGTGCTAGTGGTCCCACTAGCCCTGGGGGTAAAGATACGCAGTATTTT.

V usage is TRBV6-2 or TRBV6-3 and J usage is TRBJ1-2; D remains unclear. This CDR3 is 17 amino acids long. The germline CDR1 and CDR2 sequences are MNHEY and SVGEGT. V lost 4 bases and J 0 bases, leaving 18 bases between the germline ends. The CDR3 DNA reads TGTGCCAGCAGTTTCCAGGTCCGGCGGGGAGCTAACTATGGCTACACCTTC. This gives the protein CASSFQVRRGANYGYTF.